The clone carrying this TCR beta chain came up many times. V was clipped by 7 bases and J by 2 bases, with 19 bases between them. This CDR3 spans 16 amino acids. Germline CDR1 is SGHRS and CDR2 is YFSETQ. This record comes from a study of identical twins. TCRdb re-called the 5' RACE reads with MiXCR, one entry per CDR3 protein. This sample has about 490,000 distinct CDR3 sequences, with approximately 14% found just once. The same data also went into a second study, on yellow fever vaccine responses in identical twins.

The source of this sequence is a woman under 30 in good health. Material: CD4+ T cells sorted from blood. The V gene is TRBV5-1, the J gene TRBJ2-1; D ambiguous. CDR3 nucleotide sequence: TGCGCCAGCCGCGTAGACCCCCTGGGGACCTACAATGAGCAGTTCTTC. As protein: CASRVDPLGTYNEQFF.